One sample yielded the 27 T cell receptor beta chains listed below, sequenced in a study of CD8+ T cells in alopecia areata. TCR sequencing used cDNA made by reverse transcription of extracted RNA. Libraries were prepared by immunoSEQ multiplex PCR; TCRdb keeps only in-frame clonotypes and omits some of them. Of a few hundred thousand clones listed, around two fifths were seen once; the top ten hold under 0.55%. Indicated treatment: oral pan-JAK inhibitor, 5-10 mg twice daily. This sample comprised CD4+ T cells sorted from blood, obtained around week 31, from a patient treated with tofacitinib. The origin of the receptors is a human donor with alopecia areata.

Of note for this clone: Distinct nucleotide sequences in the sample also encode this CDR3. The V call is TRBV30, the J call TRBJ1-5; D is possibly TRBD1 (6 bases). Germline values: CDR1 GTSNPN, CDR2 SVGIG (reference sequence). V was cut by 0 bases and J by 6 bases, with 9 bases left in between. This CDR3 region has 13 residues. The DNA of the CDR3 is TGTGCCTGGAGTGTACAGGGATCTCAGCCCCAGCATTTT. Translating gives CAWSVQGSQPQHF.

With regard to this clone: A read error may explain this, as a much larger clone is one base away. Other DNA sequences in the same sample also yield this CDR3. The CDR3, as DNA: TGCAGCGTTGAAGAACAGGGCTACGAGCAGTACTTC. It yields the protein CSVEEQGYEQYF. The gene calls are TRBV29-1 and TRBJ2-7; D is possibly TRBD1 (6 bases). V shed 0 bases and J shed 3 bases, with 6 bases lying between them. Germline V lookup: CDR1 SQVTM, CDR2 ANQGSEA. There are 12 residues in the CDR3.

V and J are TRBV27 and TRBJ2-7; 9 positions match TRBD1. The germline CDR1 and CDR2 sequences are MNHEY and SMNVEV (reference sequence). Germline trimming cut 2 bases from V and 3 bases from J; bases unmatched to any gene: 5. The CDR3 runs to 15 residues. The CDR3 spells CASSLMGQGFYEQYF. The CDR3 DNA sequence: TGTGCCAGCAGTTTAATGGGACAGGGCTTCTACGAGCAGTACTTC.

The chain joins TRBV18 to TRBJ1-2, with unresolved D. The CDR3 is 13 amino acids. The germline V gene has CDR1 KGHSH and CDR2 LQKENI. V lost 1 base and J lost 8, with 11 bases in between. DNA for the CDR3: TGTGCCAGCTCACCACGGGCAGGCCACGGCTACACCTTC. It is translated as CASSPRAGHGYTF. Based on the CDR3 plus reference TRBV18 and TRBJ1-2, the full variable domain is NAGVMQNPRHLVRRRGQEARLRCSPMKGHSHVYWYRQLPEEGLKFMVYLQKENIIDESGMPKERFSAEFPKEGPSILRIQQVVRGDSAAYFCASSPRAGHGYTFGSGTRLTVV.

This clone has only a few counts. This chain links TRBV4-1 with TRBJ1-2; D is unresolved. V shed 1 base and J shed 4 bases, with 10 bases lying between them. The CDR3 totals 14 residues. Looked up from germline, CDR1 is MGHRA and CDR2 is YSYEKL. The DNA for the CDR3 is TGCGCCAGCAGCCAAGTAATTTCTTTCTATGGCTACACCTTC. This encodes CASSQVISFYGYTF.

The CDR3 region is CASSFINNEQFF. CDR3 DNA: TGTGCCAGCAGCTTCATAAACAATGAGCAGTTCTTC. The rearrangement joins TRBV5-4 to TRBJ2-1; D is ambiguous. Deletions cut 2 bases from V and 5 bases from J, with 5 bases between. The CDR3 has 12 amino acids. Germline-derived CDR1 and CDR2 are SGHNT and YYREEE (reference sequence).

On this clone itself: The sample carries other DNA sequences with the same CDR3. The gene calls are TRBV2 and TRBJ2-2; D gene uncertain. V was pared by 2 bases and J by 6 bases, with 1 base between. Germline CDR1 is SNHLY and CDR2 is FYNNEI. This CDR3 contains 11 residues. Here the CDR3 reads CASSEPGELFF. DNA of the CDR3: TGTGCCAGCAGTGAACCCGGGGAGCTGTTTTTT.

This clone was observed a handful of times. This chain connects TRBV27 to TRBJ2-5; D possibly corresponds to TRBD1 (6 bases). Deletions cut 7 bases from V and 3 bases from J, with 18 bases between. The CDR3 sequence is 15 residues long. CDR1 and CDR2 from the germline V gene are MNHEY and SMNVEV (reference sequence). This CDR3 is CASKGGQYSKETQYF. DNA for the CDR3: TGTGCCAGCAAAGGAGGACAGTACTCCAAAGAGACCCAGTACTTC.

The chain combines TRBV11-2 with TRBJ2-7; D not certain. Germline values: CDR1 SGHAT, CDR2 FQNNGV. The V end lost 3 bases, the J end lost 2 bases, and 8 bases lay between the germline ends. The CDR3 runs 13 residues. CDR3 residues: CASSLYGAYEQYF. The CDR3 DNA reads as TGTGCCAGCAGCTTGTACGGAGCCTACGAGCAGTACTTC.

This clone was detected only a few times. The J gene is TRBJ2-3, the V gene TRBV2; 9 nucleotides align to TRBD1. The CDR3 is made up of 15 amino acids. CDR1 and CDR2 (germline): SNHLY, FYNNEI. V gave up 6 bases and J gave up 6 bases; unmatched junction bases: 10. Here the CDR3 reads CASRGGTGPGDTQYF. CDR3 coding DNA: TGTGCCAGCAGAGGAGGGACAGGGCCGGGGGATACGCAGTATTTT.

This chain links TRBV6-1 with TRBJ1-6; D is ambiguous. Germline loops: CDR1 MNHNS, CDR2 SASEGT. This CDR3 region has 15 residues. Trimming left V 10 bases short and J 13 bases short, with 26 bases between. The CDR3 here is CATDPTLAGGHPLHF. CDR3 nucleotide sequence: TGTGCCACCGACCCCACGCTAGCCGGTGGTCACCCCCTCCACTTT.

The V and J genes are TRBV30 and TRBJ2-3; D is unresolved. The CDR3 consists of 12 residues. Germline values: CDR1 GTSNPN, CDR2 SVGIG (reference sequence). V lost 2 bases and J lost 5, with 8 bases in between. Written as DNA, the CDR3 is TGTGCCTGGAGTCGTGGGGTAGATACGCAGTATTTT. Amino acids: CAWSRGVDTQYF.

The chain has TRBV6-5 and TRBJ2-1; 11 bases agree with TRBD2. Germline V lookup: CDR1 MNHEY, CDR2 SVGAGI. The CDR3 covers 16 residues. With V trimmed by 2 bases and J by 4 bases, 4 bases remained unmatched. Written as DNA, the CDR3 is TGTGCCAGCAGTTACAGCGGGACTAGCGGTTACAATGAGCAGTTCTTC. It yields the protein CASSYSGTSGYNEQFF.

V is TRBV23-1 and J is TRBJ1-2; TRBD1 is a possible D gene (5 bases). TRBV23-1 is an open reading frame, and its role is uncertain. The CDR3 is 13 residues long. V lost 5 bases and J 4 bases, leaving 11 bases between the germline ends. CDR3 nucleotide sequence: TGCGCCAGCAGTGTGGGCCAGGGCTATGGCTACACCTTC. Translating gives CASSVGQGYGYTF.

This clone was picked up a small number of times. The CDR3 DNA sequence: TGTGCCAGCTCACCACGCGGACAGGGGAATGGCTACACCTTC. Amino acids: CASSPRGQGNGYTF. V gene TRBV18 combines with J gene TRBJ1-2; 9 bases are a match to TRBD1. Germline CDR1 is KGHSH and CDR2 is LQKENI. The CDR3 covers 14 residues. J lost 6 bases, V lost 1 base, and 3 bases had no gene match.

The V gene is TRBV7-3, the J gene TRBJ1-2; 7 bases are a match to TRBD1. Germline V gene data show CDR1 as SGHTA and CDR2 as FQGTGA. This CDR3 is 14 amino acids long. Trimming took 6 bases from V and 6 from J; bases not matched to a gene: 10. DNA for the CDR3: TGTGCCAGCAGTCGTAGTGGTACAGGGGATGGCTACACCTTC. Translation: CASSRSGTGDGYTF.

This clone came up a few times. V usage is TRBV30 and J usage is TRBJ2-7; the D gene could be TRBD1 or TRBD2 (5 bases each). Looked up from germline, CDR1 is GTSNPN and CDR2 is SVGIG (reference sequence). V was shortened by 1 base and J by 2 bases, with 12 bases between the two germline ends. The CDR3 loop spans 14 amino acids. The CDR3 DNA reads TGTGCCTGGAGTGGGACGGGGCGGGCCTACGAGCAGTACTTC. It translates to CAWSGTGRAYEQYF. The full variable domain, rest sourced from reference TRBV30 and TRBJ2-7, is SQTIHQWPATLVQPVGSPLSLECTVEGTSNPNLYWYRQAAGRGLQLLFYSVGIGQISSEVPQNLSASRPQDRQFILSSKKLLLSDSGFYLCAWSGTGRAYEQYFGPGTRLTVT.

The V call is TRBV7-3, the J call TRBJ2-2; tentatively, D is TRBD1 (6 bases). Germline CDR1 SGHTA, CDR2 FQGTGA. V lost 0 bases, J lost 5 bases, and 13 bases lay in between. The CDR3 is 16 amino acids. The CDR3 sequence: CASSLTARGATGELFF. The CDR3, as DNA: TGTGCCAGCAGCTTAACCGCCAGGGGAGCTACCGGGGAGCTGTTTTTT.

This chain links TRBV7-6 with TRBJ2-7; weak D call: TRBD1 (9 bases). CDR1 SGHVS and CDR2 FNYEAQ come from the germline V gene. V lost 5 bases, J lost 6 bases, and 20 bases lay in between. This CDR3 has 15 amino acids. DNA for the CDR3: TGTGCCAGCAGCCCGGGAGGGACAGGGTATGGCGAGCAGTACTTC. Translation: CASSPGGTGYGEQYF. The complete variable domain, with remaining parts taken from reference TRBV7-6 and TRBJ2-7, reads GAGVSQSPRYKVTKRGQDVALRCDPISGHVSLYWYRQALGQGPEFLTYFNYEAQQDKSGLPNDRFSAERPEGSISTLTIQRTEQRDSAMYRCASSPGGTGYGEQYFGPGTRLTVT.

This chain links TRBV30 with TRBJ2-1; tentatively, D is TRBD1 (5 bases). In germline, CDR1 is GTSNPN, CDR2 SVGIG (reference sequence). This CDR3 spans 13 amino acids. Between the trimmed V and J ends, which lost 7 bases and 6 bases, there was a span of 16 bases. The CDR3 DNA sequence: TGTGCCTTAAGACAGATGGTCAGCAATGAGCAGTTCTTC. It codes for CALRQMVSNEQFF.

This clone was seen only a few times. The chain links TRBV12-5 to TRBJ2-7; D is possibly TRBD1 (5 bases). The V and J ends lost 6 bases and 0 bases respectively, with 15 bases between them. Germline V gene lookup returns CDR1 LGHNT and CDR2 FRNRAP. The CDR3 covers 15 residues. The chain's CDR3 is CASGPPRQGSYEQYF. CDR3 in DNA: TGTGCTAGTGGCCCGCCCCGGCAGGGCTCCTACGAGCAGTACTTC.

This clone was seen more than once but under ten times. The chain recombines TRBV14 with TRBJ1-1; no clear D. Germline CDR1 is SGHDN and CDR2 is FVKESK. CDR3 size: 13 residues. With 5 bases removed from V and 1 base from J, the gap between germline ends came to 8 bases. CDR3 DNA sequence: TGTGCCAGCAGCTTAACAGCGAACACTGAAGCTTTCTTT. This codes for CASSLTANTEAFF. Drawing the rest from reference TRBV14 and TRBJ1-1, the complete variable domain is EAGVTQFPSHSVIEKGQTVTLRCDPISGHDNLYWYRRVMGKEIKFLLHFVKESKQDESGMPNNRFLAERTGGTYSTLKVQPAELEDSGVYFCASSLTANTEAFFGQGTRLTVV.

This clone was observed a handful of times. This chain uses TRBV5-1 with TRBJ1-5, with a weak D call TRBD1 (6 bases). V lost 2 bases to trimming and J lost 5 bases, with 14 bases between them. Germline-derived CDR1 and CDR2 are SGHRS and YFSETQ. CDR3 length: 15 residues. The CDR3 region is CASSFGTGGDQPQHF. Here the CDR3 DNA reads TGCGCCAGCAGCTTCGGTACGGGGGGCGATCAGCCCCAGCATTTT.

The chain joins TRBV7-3 to TRBJ2-3; no definite D call. CDR1 SGHTA and CDR2 FQGTGA come from the germline V gene. Trimming removed 5 bases at V and 0 bases at J, with 6 bases between. The CDR3 has 13 amino acids. The CDR3 nucleotides are TGTGCCAGCAGCCCCTTTAGCACAGATACGCAGTATTTT. It yields the protein CASSPFSTDTQYF.

The chain combines TRBV11-2 with TRBJ2-2; the D gene is possibly TRBD2 (5 bases). Germline values: CDR1 SGHAT, CDR2 FQNNGV. Trimming removed 7 bases from V and 7 bases from J, with 10 bases in between. The CDR3 has 12 amino acids. The DNA for the CDR3 is TGTGCCAGCACATCGGGATACGGGGAGCTGTTTTTT. Translating gives CASTSGYGELFF.

This clone was seen a handful of times. The chain has TRBV2 and TRBJ2-2, with TRBD2 as a possible D gene (5 bases). This CDR3 spans 13 amino acids. Trimming removed 8 bases from V and 2 bases from J, with 9 bases in between. CDR1 SNHLY and CDR2 FYNNEI come from the germline V gene. The CDR3 protein is CASRGPNTGELFF. The CDR3 nucleotides are TGTGCCAGCCGCGGGCCCAACACCGGGGAGCTGTTTTTT.

The chain recombines TRBV5-4 with TRBJ2-5; 12 bases agree with TRBD1. The CDR3 consists of 16 residues. Germline CDR1 reads SGHNT; CDR2 reads YYREEE (reference sequence). V dropped 4 bases and J dropped 5; count of bases not matched to a gene: 9. As DNA, the CDR3 is TGTGCCAGCAGCCTCACCGGGACAGGGGGCGATGAGACCCAGTACTTC. It yields the protein CASSLTGTGGDETQYF.